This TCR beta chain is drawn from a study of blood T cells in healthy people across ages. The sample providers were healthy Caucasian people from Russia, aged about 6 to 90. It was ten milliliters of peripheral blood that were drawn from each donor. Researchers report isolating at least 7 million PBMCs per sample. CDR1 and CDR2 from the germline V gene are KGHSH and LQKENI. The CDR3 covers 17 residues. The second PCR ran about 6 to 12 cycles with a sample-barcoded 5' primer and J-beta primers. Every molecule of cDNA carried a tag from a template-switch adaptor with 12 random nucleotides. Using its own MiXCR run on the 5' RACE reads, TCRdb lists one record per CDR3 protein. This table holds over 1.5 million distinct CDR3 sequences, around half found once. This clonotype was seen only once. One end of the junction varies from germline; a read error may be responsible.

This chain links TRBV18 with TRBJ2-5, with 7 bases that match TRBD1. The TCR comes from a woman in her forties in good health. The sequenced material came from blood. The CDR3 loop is CASPPTAGGRPQETQYF. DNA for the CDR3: TGTGCCAGCCCACCAACGGCAGGGGGTCGACCACAAGAGACCCAGTACTTC. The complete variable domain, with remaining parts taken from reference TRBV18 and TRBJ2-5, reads NAGVMQNPRHLVRRRGQEARLRCSPMKGHSHVYWYRQLPEEGLKFMVYLQKENIIDESGMPKERFSAEFPKEGPSILRIQQVVRGDSAAYFCASPPTAGGRPQETQYFGPGTRLLVL.